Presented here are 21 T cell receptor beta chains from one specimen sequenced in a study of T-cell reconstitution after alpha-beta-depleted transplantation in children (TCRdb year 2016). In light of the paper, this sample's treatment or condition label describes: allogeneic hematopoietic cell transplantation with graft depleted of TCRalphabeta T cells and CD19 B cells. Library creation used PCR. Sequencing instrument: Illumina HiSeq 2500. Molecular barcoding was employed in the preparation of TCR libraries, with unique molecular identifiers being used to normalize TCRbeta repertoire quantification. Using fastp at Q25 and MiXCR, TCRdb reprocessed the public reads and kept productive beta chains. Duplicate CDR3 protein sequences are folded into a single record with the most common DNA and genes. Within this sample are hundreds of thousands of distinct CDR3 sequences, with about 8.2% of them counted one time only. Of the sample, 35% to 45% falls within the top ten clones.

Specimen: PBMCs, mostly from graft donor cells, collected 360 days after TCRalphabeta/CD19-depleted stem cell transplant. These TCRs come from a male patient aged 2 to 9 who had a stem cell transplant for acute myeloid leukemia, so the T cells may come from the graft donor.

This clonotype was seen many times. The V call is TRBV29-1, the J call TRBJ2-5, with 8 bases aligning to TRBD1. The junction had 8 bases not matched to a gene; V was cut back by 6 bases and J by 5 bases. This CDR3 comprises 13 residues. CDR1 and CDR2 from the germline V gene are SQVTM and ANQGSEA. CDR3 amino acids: CSVEDRARETQYF. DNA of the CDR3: TGCAGCGTGGAGGACAGGGCCCGGGAGACCCAGTACTTC. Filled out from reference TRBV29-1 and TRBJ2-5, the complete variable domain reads SAVISQKPSRDICQRGTSLTIQCQVDSQVTMMFWYRQQPGQSLTLIATANQGSEATYESGFVIDKFPISRPNLTFSTLTVSNMSPEDSSIYLCSVEDRARETQYFGPGTRLLVL.

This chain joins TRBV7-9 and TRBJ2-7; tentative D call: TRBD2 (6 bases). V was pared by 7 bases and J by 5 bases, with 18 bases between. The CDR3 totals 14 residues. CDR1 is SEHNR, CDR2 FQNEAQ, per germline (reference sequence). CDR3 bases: TGTGCCAGCACTGGTTTTCGGGGGTCAGACGAGCAGTACTTC. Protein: CASTGFRGSDEQYF.

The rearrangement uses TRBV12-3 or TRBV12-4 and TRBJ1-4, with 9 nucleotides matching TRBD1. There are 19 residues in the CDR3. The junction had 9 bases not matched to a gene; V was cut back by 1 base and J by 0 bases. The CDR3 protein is CASSLGTGGAGATNEKLFF. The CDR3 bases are TGTGCCAGCAGTTTAGGCACAGGGGGCGCGGGTGCAACTAATGAAAAACTGTTTTTT.

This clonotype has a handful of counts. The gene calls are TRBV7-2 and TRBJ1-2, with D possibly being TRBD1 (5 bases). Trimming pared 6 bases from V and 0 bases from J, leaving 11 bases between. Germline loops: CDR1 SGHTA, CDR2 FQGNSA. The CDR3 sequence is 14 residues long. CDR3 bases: TGTGCCAGCAGACCGACGACAGCTAACTATGGCTACACCTTC. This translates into CASRPTTANYGYTF.

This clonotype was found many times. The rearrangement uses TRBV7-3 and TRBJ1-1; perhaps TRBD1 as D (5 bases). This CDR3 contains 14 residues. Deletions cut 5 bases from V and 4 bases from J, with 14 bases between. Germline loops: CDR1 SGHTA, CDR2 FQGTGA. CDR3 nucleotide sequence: TGTGCCAGCAGCCCGAGGGGCTTGGGCACTGAAGCTTTCTTT. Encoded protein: CASSPRGLGTEAFF.

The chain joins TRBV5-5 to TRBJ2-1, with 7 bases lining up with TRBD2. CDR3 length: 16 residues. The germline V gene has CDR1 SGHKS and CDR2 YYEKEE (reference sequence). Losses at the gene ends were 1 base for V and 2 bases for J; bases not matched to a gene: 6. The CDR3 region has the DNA TGTGCCAGCAGCTTGCAGGCGGGAGATCCCTACAATGAGCAGTTCTTC. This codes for CASSLQAGDPYNEQFF.

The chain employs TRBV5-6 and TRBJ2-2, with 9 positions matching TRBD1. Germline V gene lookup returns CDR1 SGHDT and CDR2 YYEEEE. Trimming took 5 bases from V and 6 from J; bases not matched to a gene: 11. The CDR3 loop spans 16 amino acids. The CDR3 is CASRRTGTGFPGELFF. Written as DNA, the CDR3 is TGTGCCAGCAGACGTACCGGGACAGGGTTTCCCGGGGAGCTGTTTTTT.

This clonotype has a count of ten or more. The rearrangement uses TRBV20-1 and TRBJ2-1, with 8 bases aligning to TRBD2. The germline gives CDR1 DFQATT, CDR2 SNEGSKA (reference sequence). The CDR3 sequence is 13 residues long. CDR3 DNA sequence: TGCAGCCCAAGCGGGGGCACCCTTAATGAGCAGTTCTTC. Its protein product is CSPSGGTLNEQFF.

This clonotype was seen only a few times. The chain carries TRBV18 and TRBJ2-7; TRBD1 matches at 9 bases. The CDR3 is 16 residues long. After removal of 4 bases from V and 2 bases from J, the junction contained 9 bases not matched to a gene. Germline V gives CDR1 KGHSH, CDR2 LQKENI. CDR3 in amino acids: CASSLSDRGTTYEQYF. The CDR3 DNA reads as TGTGCCAGCTCACTTTCGGACAGGGGCACCACCTACGAGCAGTACTTC. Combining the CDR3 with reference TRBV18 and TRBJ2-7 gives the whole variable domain NAGVMQNPRHLVRRRGQEARLRCSPMKGHSHVYWYRQLPEEGLKFMVYLQKENIIDESGMPKERFSAEFPKEGPSILRIQQVVRGDSAAYFCASSLSDRGTTYEQYFGPGTRLTVT.

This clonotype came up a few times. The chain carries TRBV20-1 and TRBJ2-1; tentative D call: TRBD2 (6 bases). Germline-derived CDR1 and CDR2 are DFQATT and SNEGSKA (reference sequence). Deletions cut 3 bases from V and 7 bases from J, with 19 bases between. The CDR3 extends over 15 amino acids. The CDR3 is CSASGGISGYNEQFF. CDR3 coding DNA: TGCAGTGCTAGTGGAGGGATCTCAGGATATAATGAGCAGTTCTTC.

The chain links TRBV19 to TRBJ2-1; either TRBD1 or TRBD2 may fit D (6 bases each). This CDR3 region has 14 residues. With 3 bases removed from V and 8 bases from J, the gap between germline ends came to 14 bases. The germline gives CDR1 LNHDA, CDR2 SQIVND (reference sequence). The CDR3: CASSIGGGLYEQFF. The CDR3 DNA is TGTGCCAGTAGTATCGGAGGGGGGCTGTATGAGCAGTTCTTC.

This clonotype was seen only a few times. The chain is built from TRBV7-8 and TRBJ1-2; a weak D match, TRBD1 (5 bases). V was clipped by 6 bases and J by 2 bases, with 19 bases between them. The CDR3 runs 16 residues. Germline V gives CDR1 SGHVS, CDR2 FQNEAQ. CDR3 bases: TGTGCCAGCAGTAAAAGACACCCAGGGTCCAACTATGGCTACACCTTC. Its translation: CASSKRHPGSNYGYTF.

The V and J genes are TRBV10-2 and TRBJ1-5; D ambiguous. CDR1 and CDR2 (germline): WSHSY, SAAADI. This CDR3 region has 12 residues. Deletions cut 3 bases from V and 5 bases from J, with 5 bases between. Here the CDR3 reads CASSDKDQPQHF. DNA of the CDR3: TGCGCCAGCAGTGATAAAGATCAGCCCCAGCATTTT.

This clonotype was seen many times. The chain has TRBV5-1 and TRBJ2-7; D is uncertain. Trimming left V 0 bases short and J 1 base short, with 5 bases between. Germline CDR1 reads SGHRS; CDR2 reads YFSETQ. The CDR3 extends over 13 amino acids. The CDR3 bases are TGCGCCAGCAGCTTGGATGGATCCTACGAGCAGTACTTC. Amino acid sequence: CASSLDGSYEQYF. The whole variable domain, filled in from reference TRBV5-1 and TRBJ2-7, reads KAGVTQTPRYLIKTRGQQVTLSCSPISGHRSVSWYQQTPGQGLQFLFEYFSETQRNKGNFPGRFSGRQFSNSRSEMNVSTLELGDSALYLCASSLDGSYEQYFGPGTRLTVT.

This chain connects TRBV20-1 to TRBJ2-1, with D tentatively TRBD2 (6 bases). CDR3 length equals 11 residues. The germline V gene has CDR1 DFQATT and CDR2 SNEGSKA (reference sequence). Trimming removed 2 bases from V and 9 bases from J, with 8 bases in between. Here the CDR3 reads CSARTSTEQFF. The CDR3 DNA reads TGCAGTGCTAGAACTAGCACTGAGCAGTTCTTC.

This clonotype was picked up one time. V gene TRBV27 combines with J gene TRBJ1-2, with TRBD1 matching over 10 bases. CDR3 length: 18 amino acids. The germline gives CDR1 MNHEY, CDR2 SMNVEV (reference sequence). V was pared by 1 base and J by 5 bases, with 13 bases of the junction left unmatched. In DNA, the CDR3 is TGTGCCAGCAGTTTATTCACCCCTACCGGGACAGGGGATTATGGCTACACCTTC. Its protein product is CASSLFTPTGTGDYGYTF.

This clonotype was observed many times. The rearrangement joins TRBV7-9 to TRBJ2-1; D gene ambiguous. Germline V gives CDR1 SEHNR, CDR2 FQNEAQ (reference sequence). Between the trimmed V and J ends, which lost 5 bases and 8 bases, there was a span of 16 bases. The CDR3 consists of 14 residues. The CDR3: CASSPWSVQDEQFF. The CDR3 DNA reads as TGTGCCAGCAGCCCTTGGAGCGTGCAGGATGAGCAGTTCTTC.

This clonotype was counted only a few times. The CDR3 nucleotides read TGCAGCGTTCGGGGCGGCCGGGGCGAGCAGTACGTC. Its translation: CSVRGGRGEQYV. The chain employs TRBV29-1 and TRBJ2-7; D could derive from TRBD1 or TRBD2 (5 bases each). Germline V gives CDR1 SQVTM, CDR2 ANQGSEA. The CDR3 has 12 residues. V dropped 5 bases and J dropped 6 bases, with 14 bases sitting between them.

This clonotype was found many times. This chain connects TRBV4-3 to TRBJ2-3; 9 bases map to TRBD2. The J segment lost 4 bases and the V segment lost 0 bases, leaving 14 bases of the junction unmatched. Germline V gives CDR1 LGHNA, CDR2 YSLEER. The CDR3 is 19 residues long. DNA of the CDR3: TGCGCCAGCAGCCAAGATCTCGGGGCTAGCGGGAATCAAGCAGATACGCAGTATTTT. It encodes CASSQDLGASGNQADTQYF.

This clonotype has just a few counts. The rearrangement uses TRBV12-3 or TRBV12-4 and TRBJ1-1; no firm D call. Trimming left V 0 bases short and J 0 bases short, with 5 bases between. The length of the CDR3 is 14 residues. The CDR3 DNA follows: TGTGCCAGCAGTTTAGCCAGGCTGAACACTGAAGCTTTCTTT. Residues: CASSLARLNTEAFF.

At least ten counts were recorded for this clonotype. CDR3 amino acids: CASSPTSGRARIQYF. The CDR3 region has the DNA TGTGCCAGCTCACCGACTAGCGGGAGGGCCCGCATTCAGTACTTC. This chain connects TRBV18 to TRBJ2-4; the match to TRBD2 covers 14 bases. Trimming removed 3 bases from V and 9 bases from J; junction bases left unmatched: 4. Germline CDR1 reads KGHSH; CDR2 reads LQKENI. The CDR3 is 15 residues long.